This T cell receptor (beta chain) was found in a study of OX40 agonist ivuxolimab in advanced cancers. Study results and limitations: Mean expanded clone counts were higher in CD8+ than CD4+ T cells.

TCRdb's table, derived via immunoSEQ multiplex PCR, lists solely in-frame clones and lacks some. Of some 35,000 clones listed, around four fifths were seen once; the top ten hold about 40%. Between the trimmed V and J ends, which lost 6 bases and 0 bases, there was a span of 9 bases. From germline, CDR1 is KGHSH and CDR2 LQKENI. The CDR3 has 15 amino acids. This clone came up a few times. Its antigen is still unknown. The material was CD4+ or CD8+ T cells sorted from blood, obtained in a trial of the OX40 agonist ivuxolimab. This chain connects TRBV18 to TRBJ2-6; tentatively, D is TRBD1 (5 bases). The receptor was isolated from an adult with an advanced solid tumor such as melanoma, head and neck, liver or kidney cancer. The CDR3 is CASSPDSSGANVLTF. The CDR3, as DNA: TGTGCCAGCTCCCCCGACAGCTCTGGGGCCAACGTCCTGACTTTC.